The present T cell receptor (beta chain) was sequenced within a study of T cell changes during pregnancy in multiple sclerosis. Sequencing used immunoSEQ multiplex PCR; TCRdb keeps in-frame clones, though not all of them. The data hold about 130,000 clones, with 90% to 98% observed a single time. The CDR3 has 15 residues. Trimming removed 2 bases from V and 4 bases from J; junction bases left unmatched: 4. Germline loops: CDR1 SGHDN, CDR2 FVKESK. Sample: peripheral blood, taken after pregnancy. V usage is TRBV14 and J usage is TRBJ2-3; 9 nucleotides agree with TRBD1. The TCR comes from a female donor with multiple sclerosis, enrolled in a pregnancy study. CDR3 residues: CASSQLTGGADTQYF. The CDR3 DNA sequence: TGTGCCAGCAGCCAACTCACAGGGGGCGCAGATACGCAGTATTTT. Based on the CDR3 plus reference TRBV14 and TRBJ2-3, the full variable domain is EAGVTQFPSHSVIEKGQTVTLRCDPISGHDNLYWYRRVMGKEIKFLLHFVKESKQDESGMPNNRFLAERTGGTYSTLKVQPAELEDSGVYFCASSQLTGGADTQYFGPGTRLTVL.